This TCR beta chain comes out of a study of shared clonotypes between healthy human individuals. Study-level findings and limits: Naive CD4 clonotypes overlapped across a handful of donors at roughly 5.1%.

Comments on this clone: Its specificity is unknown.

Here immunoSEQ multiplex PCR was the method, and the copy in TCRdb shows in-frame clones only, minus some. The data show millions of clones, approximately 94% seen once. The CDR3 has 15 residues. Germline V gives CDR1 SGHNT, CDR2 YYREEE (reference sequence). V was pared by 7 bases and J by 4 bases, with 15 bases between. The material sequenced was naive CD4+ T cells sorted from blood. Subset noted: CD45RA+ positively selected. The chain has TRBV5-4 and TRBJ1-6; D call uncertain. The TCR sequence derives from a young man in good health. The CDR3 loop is CASGDDGTYNSPLHF. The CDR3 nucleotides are TGTGCCAGCGGCGACGACGGCACTTATAATTCACCCCTCCACTTT. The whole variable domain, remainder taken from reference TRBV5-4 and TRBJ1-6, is ETGVTQSPTHLIKTRGQQVTLRCSSQSGHNTVSWYQQALGQGPQFIFQYYREEENGRGNFPPRFSGLQFPNYSSELNVNALELDDSALYLCASGDDGTYNSPLHFGNGTRLTVT.